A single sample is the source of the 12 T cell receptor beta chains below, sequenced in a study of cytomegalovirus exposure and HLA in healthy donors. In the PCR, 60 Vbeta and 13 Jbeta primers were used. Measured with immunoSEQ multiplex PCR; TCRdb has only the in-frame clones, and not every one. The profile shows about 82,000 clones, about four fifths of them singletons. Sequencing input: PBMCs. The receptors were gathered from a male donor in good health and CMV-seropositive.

The chain's CDR3 is CASSVGGTAYEQYF. CDR3 coding DNA: TGTGCCAGCAGCGTAGGCGGAACTGCCTACGAGCAGTACTTC. This chain links TRBV9 with TRBJ2-7; no reliable D call. V lost 0 bases and J 2 bases, leaving 9 bases between the germline ends. The germline gives CDR1 SGDLS, CDR2 YYNGEE. The CDR3 covers 14 residues. Variable domain in full (rest from reference TRBV9 and TRBJ2-7): DSGVTQTPKHLITATGQRVTLRCSPRSGDLSVYWYQQSLDQGLQFLIQYYNGEERAKGNILERFSAQQFPDLHSELNLSSLELGDSALYFCASSVGGTAYEQYFGPGTRLTVT.

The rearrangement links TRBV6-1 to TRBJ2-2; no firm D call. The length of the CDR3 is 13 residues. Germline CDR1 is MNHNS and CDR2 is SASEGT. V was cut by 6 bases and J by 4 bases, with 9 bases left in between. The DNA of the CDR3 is TGTGCCAGCAGGGATCGCGGCACCGGGGAGCTGTTTTTT. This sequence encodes CASRDRGTGELFF.

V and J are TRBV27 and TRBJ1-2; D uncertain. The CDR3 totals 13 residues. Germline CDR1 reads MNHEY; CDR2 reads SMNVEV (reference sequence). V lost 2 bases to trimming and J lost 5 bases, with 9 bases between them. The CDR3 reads CASSLAAGYGYTF. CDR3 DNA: TGTGCCAGCAGTTTAGCGGCCGGATATGGCTACACCTTC.

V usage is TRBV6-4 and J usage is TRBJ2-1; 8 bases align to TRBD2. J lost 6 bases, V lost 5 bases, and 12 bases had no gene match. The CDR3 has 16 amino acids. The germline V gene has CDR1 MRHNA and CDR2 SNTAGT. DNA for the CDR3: TGTGCCAGCAGTTTCGGCAGCGGGAGAGGGGGCAATGAGCAGTTCTTC. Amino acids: CASSFGSGRGGNEQFF.

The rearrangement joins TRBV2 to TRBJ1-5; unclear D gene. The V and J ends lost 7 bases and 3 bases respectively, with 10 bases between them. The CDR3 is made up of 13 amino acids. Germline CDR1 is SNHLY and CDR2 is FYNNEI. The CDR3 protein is CASNSVSNQPQHF. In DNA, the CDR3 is TGTGCCAGCAATTCAGTTTCCAATCAGCCCCAGCATTTT.

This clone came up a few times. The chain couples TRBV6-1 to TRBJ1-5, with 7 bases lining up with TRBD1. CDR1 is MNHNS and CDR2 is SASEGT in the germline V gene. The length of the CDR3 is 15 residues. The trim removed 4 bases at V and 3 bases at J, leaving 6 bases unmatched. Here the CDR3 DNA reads TGTGCCAGCAGTGTAGGGACAGCCTCCAATCAGCCCCAGCATTTT. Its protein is CASSVGTASNQPQHF.

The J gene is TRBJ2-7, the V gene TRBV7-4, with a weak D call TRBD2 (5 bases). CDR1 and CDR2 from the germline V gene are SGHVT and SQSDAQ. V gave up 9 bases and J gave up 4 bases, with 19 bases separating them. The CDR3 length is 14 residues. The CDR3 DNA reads TGTGCCAGTCCCGCCTGGGGAGCGAAGTACGAGCAGTACTTC. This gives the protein CASPAWGAKYEQYF.

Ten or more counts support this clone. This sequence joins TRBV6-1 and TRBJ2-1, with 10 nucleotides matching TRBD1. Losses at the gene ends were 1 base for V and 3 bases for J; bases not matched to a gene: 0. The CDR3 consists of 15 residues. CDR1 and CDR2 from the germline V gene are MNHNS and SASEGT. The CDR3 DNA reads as TGTGCCAGCAGTGAAGGGACAGGGGGCTACAATGAGCAGTTCTTC. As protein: CASSEGTGGYNEQFF.

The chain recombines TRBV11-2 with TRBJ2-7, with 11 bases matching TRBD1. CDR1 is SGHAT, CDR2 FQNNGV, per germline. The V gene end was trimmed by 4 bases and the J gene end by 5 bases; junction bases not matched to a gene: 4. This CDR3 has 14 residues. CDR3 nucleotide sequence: TGTGCCAGCAGCTGGACAGGGGGCGCGAACGAGCAGTACTTC. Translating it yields CASSWTGGANEQYF.

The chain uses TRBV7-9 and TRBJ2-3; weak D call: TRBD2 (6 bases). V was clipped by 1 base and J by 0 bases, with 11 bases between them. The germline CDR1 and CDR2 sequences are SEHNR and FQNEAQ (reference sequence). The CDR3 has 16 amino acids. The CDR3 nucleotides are TGTGCCAGCAGCTTAGGTCCTAGCGAGAGCACAGATACGCAGTATTTT. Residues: CASSLGPSESTDTQYF.

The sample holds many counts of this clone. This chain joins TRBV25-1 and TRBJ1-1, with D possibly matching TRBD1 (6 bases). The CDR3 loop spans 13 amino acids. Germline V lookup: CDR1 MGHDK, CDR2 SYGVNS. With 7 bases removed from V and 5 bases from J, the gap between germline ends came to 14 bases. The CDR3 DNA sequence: TGTGCCAGCACAATAGGGGGAACAACTGAAGCTTTCTTT. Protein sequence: CASTIGGTTEAFF.

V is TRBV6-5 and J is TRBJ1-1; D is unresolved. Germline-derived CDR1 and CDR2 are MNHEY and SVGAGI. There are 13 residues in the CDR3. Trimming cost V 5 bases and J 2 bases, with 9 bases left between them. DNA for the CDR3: TGTGCCAGCAGTCCGCGGGAAAACACTGAAGCTTTCTTT. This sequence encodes CASSPRENTEAFF.